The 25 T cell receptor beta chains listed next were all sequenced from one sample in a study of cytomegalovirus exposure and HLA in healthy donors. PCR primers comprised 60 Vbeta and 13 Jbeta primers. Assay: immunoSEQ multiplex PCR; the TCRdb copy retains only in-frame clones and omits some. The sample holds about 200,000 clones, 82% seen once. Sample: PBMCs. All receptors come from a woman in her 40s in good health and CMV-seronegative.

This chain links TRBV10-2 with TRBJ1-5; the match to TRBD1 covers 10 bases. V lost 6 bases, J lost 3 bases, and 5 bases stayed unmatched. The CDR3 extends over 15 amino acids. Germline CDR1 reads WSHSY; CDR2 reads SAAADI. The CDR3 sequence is CASRAGQGNNQPQHF. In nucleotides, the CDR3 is TGCGCCAGCAGGGCGGGACAGGGGAACAATCAGCCCCAGCATTTT.

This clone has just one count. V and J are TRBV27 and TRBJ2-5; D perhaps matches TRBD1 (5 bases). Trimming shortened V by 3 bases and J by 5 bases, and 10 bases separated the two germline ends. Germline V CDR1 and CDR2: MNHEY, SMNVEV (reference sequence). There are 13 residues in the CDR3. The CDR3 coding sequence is TGTGCCAGCAGTTTCGCCTGGGGCGAGACCCAGTACTTC. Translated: CASSFAWGETQYF.

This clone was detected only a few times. The chain's CDR3 is CASSYSSPEPGELFF. In DNA form, the CDR3 reads TGTGCCAGCAGTTACTCTTCCCCGGAGCCGGGGGAGCTGTTTTTT. The rearrangement links TRBV6-5 to TRBJ2-2; D is ambiguous. Germline CDR1 is MNHEY and CDR2 is SVGAGI. The CDR3 runs to 15 residues. V lost 0 bases to trimming and J lost 8 bases, with 13 bases between them.

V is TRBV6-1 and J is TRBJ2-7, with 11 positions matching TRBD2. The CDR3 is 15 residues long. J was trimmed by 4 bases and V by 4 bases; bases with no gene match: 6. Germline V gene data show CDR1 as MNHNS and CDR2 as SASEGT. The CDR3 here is CASSAPGLAVYEQYF. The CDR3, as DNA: TGTGCCAGCAGTGCTCCGGGACTAGCGGTATACGAGCAGTACTTC.

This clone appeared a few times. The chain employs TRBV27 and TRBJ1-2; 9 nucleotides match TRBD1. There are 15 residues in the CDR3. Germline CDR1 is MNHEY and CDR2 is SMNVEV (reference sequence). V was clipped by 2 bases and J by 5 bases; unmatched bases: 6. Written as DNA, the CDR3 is TGTGCCAGCAGTTTAGGGACAGGGCGTGGGTATGGCTACACCTTC. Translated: CASSLGTGRGYGYTF.

The CDR3 is CATSRAESLEGSNYGYTF. In DNA, the CDR3 is TGTGCCACCAGCAGAGCGGAGTCGCTGGAGGGCTCTAACTATGGCTACACCTTC. The V call is TRBV15, the J call TRBJ1-2; no clear D. Germline-derived CDR1 and CDR2 are LNHNV and YYDKDF (reference sequence). The CDR3 has 18 residues. The ends were cut back, 1 base at V and 0 bases at J, with 18 bases in the middle.

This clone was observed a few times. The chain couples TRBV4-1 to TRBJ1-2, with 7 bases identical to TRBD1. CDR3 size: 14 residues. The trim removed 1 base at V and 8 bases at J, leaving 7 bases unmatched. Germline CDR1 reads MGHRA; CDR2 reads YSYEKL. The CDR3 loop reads CASSQAGTVRGYTF. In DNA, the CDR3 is TGCGCCAGCAGCCAAGCGGGGACAGTGCGCGGCTACACCTTC.

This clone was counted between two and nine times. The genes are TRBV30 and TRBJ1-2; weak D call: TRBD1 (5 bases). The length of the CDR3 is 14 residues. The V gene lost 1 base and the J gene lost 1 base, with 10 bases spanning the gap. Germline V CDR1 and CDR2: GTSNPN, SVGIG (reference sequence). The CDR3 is CAWSGAGLNYGYTF. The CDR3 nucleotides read TGTGCCTGGAGTGGGGCAGGGCTTAACTATGGCTACACCTTC.

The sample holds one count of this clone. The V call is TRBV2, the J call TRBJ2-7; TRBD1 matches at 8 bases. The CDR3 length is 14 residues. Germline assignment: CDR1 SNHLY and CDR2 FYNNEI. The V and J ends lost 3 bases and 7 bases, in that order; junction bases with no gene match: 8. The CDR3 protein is CASSEGRGPLEQYF. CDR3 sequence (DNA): TGTGCCAGCAGTGAGGGCAGGGGGCCCCTGGAGCAGTACTTC.

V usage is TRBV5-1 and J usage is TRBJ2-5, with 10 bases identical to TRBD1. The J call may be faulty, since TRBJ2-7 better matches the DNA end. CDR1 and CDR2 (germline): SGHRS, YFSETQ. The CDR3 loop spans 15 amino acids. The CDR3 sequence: CASSQRQGAFYEQYF. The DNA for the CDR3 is TGCGCCAGCAGCCAGAGACAGGGGGCTTTCTACGAGCAGTACTTC.

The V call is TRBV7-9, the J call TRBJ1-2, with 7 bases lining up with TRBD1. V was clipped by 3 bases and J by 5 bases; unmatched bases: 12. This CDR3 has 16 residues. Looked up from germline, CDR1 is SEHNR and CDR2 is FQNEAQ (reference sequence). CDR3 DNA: TGTGCCAGCAGCTTGACAGGGTTCCTACTTGATTATGGCTACACCTTC. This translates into CASSLTGFLLDYGYTF.

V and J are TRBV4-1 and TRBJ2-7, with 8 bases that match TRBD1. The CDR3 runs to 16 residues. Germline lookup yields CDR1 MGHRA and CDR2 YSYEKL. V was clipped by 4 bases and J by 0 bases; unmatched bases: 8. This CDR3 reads CASSLSGQGSSYEQYF. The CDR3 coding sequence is TGCGCCAGCAGCCTCTCAGGACAGGGATCCTCCTACGAGCAGTACTTC.

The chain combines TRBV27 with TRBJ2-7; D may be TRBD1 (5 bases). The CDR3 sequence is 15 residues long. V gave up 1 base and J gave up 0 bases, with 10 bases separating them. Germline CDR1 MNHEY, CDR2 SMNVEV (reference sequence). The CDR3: CASSLWQGSSYEQYF. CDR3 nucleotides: TGTGCCAGCAGTTTATGGCAGGGAAGCTCCTACGAGCAGTACTTC.

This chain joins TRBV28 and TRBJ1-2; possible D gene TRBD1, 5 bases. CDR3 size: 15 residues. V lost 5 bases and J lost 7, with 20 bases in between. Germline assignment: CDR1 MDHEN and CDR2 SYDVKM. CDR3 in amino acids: CASSAPGRGGGGYTF. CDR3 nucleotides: TGTGCCAGCAGTGCTCCGGGGAGGGGCGGAGGTGGCTACACCTTC.

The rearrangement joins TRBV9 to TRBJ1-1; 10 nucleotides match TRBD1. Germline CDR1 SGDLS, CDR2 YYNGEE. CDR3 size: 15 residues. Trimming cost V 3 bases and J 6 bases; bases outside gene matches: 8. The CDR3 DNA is TGTGCCAGCAGCGGCCGGGACAGGGGATTCCCTGAAGCTTTCTTT. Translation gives CASSGRDRGFPEAFF. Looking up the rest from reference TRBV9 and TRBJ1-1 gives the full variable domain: DSGVTQTPKHLITATGQRVTLRCSPRSGDLSVYWYQQSLDQGLQFLIQYYNGEERAKGNILERFSAQQFPDLHSELNLSSLELGDSALYFCASSGRDRGFPEAFFGQGTRLTVV.

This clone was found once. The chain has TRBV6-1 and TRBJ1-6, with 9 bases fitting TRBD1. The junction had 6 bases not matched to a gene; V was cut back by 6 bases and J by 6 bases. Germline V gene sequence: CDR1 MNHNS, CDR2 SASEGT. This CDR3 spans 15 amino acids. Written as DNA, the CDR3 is TGTGCCAGCAGGCCGGGACAGGGAGGTAATTCACCCCTCCACTTT. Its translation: CASRPGQGGNSPLHF.

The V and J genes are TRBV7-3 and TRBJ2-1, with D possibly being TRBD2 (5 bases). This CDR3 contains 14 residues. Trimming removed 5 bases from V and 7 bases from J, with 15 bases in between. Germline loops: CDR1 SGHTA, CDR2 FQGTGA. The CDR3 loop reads CASSLHKDSNEQFF. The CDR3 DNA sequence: TGTGCCAGCAGCCTCCACAAGGACTCGAATGAGCAGTTCTTC.

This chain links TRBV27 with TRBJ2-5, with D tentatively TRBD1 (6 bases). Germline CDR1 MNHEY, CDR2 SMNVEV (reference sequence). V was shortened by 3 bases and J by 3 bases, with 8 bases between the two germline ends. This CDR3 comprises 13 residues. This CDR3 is CASSFGQKETQYF. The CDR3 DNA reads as TGTGCCAGCAGTTTCGGACAGAAAGAGACCCAGTACTTC.

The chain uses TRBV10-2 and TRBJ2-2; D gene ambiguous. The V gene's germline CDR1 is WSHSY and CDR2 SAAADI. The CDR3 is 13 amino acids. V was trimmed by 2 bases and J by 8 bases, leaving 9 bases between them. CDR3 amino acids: CASSERSFGELFF. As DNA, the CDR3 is TGCGCCAGCAGTGAGAGGAGTTTTGGGGAGCTGTTTTTT.

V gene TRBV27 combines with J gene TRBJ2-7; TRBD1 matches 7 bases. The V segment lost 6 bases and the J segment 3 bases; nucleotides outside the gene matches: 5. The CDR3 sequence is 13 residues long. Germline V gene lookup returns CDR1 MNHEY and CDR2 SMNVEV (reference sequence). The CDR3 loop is CASSLGQIYEQYF. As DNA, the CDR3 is TGTGCCAGCAGCTTGGGACAGATCTACGAGCAGTACTTC.

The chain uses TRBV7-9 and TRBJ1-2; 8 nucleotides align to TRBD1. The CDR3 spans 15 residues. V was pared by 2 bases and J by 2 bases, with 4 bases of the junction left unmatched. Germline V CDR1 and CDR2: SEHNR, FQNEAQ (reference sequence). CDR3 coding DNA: TGTGCCAGCAGCTTAATACAGGGGGTGAACTATGGCTACACCTTC. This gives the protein CASSLIQGVNYGYTF.

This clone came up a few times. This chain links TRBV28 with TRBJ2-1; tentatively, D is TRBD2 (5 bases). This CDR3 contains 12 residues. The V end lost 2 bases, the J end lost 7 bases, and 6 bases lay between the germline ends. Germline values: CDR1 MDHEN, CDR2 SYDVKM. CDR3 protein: CASSLTRNEQFF. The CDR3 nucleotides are TGTGCCAGCAGTTTAACTAGGAATGAGCAGTTCTTC.

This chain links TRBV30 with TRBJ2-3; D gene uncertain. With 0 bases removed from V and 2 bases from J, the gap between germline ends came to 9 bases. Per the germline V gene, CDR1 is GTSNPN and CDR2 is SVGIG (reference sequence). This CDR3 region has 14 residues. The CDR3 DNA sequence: TGTGCCTGGAGTGTACTCGTCCCCACAGATACGCAGTATTTT. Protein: CAWSVLVPTDTQYF. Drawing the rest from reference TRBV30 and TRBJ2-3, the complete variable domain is SQTIHQWPATLVQPVGSPLSLECTVEGTSNPNLYWYRQAAGRGLQLLFYSVGIGQISSEVPQNLSASRPQDRQFILSSKKLLLSDSGFYLCAWSVLVPTDTQYFGPGTRLTVL.

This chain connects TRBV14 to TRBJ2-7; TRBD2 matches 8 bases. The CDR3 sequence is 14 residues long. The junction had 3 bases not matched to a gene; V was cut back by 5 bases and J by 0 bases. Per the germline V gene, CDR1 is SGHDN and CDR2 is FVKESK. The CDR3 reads CASSISGNSYEQYF. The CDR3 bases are TGTGCCAGCAGCATTAGCGGGAACTCCTACGAGCAGTACTTC.

This CDR3 is CASSVDSGSYNEQFF. CDR3 sequence (DNA): TGTGCCAGCAGCGTAGACTCCGGGTCCTACAATGAGCAGTTCTTC. The V and J genes are TRBV9 and TRBJ2-1; the D is unclear. Germline CDR1 is SGDLS and CDR2 is YYNGEE. The CDR3 totals 15 residues. V lost 0 bases and J lost 1, with 8 bases in between.